The 11 T cell receptor beta chains below were found in one sample sequenced in a study of blood T cell repertoires in COVID-19. Some clones are missing from TCRdb's copy, which holds only in-frame ones; the method was immunoSEQ multiplex PCR. Found here are over 200,000 clones, 92% of them singletons; the top ten hold 0.82%. Material for sequencing was peripheral blood. The receptors stem from a man aged 60 to 69 with COVID-19, enrolled during active disease.

The chain is built from TRBV19 and TRBJ2-1; no reliable D call. With 6 bases removed from V and 2 bases from J, the gap between germline ends came to 8 bases. The CDR3 spans 13 residues. The germline V gene has CDR1 LNHDA and CDR2 SQIVND (reference sequence). CDR3 coding DNA: TGTGCCAGTAGGACGGGTACCTACAATGAGCAGTTCTTC. Translating gives CASRTGTYNEQFF.

The V gene is TRBV4-1, the J gene TRBJ1-2; tentative D call: TRBD1 (5 bases). V was trimmed by 4 bases and J by 5 bases, leaving 14 bases between them. Germline V gene lookup returns CDR1 MGHRA and CDR2 YSYEKL. This CDR3 is built from 14 residues. CDR3 region: CASSRQGQTYGYTF. The CDR3 DNA follows: TGCGCCAGCAGCCGCCAAGGACAAACTTATGGCTACACCTTC.

This chain joins TRBV20-1 and TRBJ1-1; no reliable D call. Germline assignment: CDR1 DFQATT and CDR2 SNEGSKA (reference sequence). The CDR3 is 14 amino acids. V gave up 3 bases and J gave up 1 base, with 12 bases separating them. The chain's CDR3 is CSASLARTNTEAFF. Here the CDR3 DNA reads TGCAGTGCTAGTTTGGCAAGAACGAACACTGAAGCTTTCTTT.

The V call is TRBV11-2, the J call TRBJ1-1, with 12 bases matching TRBD1. V lost 3 bases to trimming and J lost 5 bases; unmatched junction nucleotides: 4. This CDR3 has 15 residues. Germline lookup yields CDR1 SGHAT and CDR2 FQNNGV. The CDR3 sequence: CASSLGQGATTEAFF. The CDR3 DNA reads TGTGCCAGCAGCTTGGGACAGGGGGCCACGACTGAAGCTTTCTTT.

The genes are TRBV3-1 (or the pseudogene TRBV3-2) and TRBJ1-1; D gene uncertain. Trimming stripped 2 bases from V and 4 bases from J, with 5 bases between. The CDR3 runs 12 residues. Per germline, CDR1 LGHDT and CDR2 YNNKEL (reference sequence). The CDR3 DNA is TGTGCCAGCAGCCAATCGAGCACTGAAGCTTTCTTT. Amino acids: CASSQSSTEAFF.

This clone showed up just a few times. The chain links TRBV6-5 to TRBJ1-2; D ambiguous. The germline V and J ends were trimmed by 7 bases and 0 bases, with 9 bases remaining between them. This CDR3 spans 13 amino acids. Germline lookup yields CDR1 MNHEY and CDR2 SVGAGI. The DNA of the CDR3 is TGTGCCAGCACCGCGGGATCTAACTATGGCTACACCTTC. It specifies CASTAGSNYGYTF.

The chain carries TRBV28 and TRBJ2-7, with TRBD1 identical over 10 bases. The length of the CDR3 is 14 residues. Germline V lookup: CDR1 MDHEN, CDR2 SYDVKM. V gave up 5 bases and J gave up 5 bases; unmatched junction bases: 6. The CDR3 DNA sequence: TGTGCCAGCAGTGTCGGGACAGGGGTGAACGAGCAGTACTTC. Translated, it gives CASSVGTGVNEQYF.

The V call is TRBV2, the J call TRBJ2-5, with 12 bases identical to TRBD2. The CDR3 is 15 residues long. In germline, CDR1 is SNHLY, CDR2 FYNNEI. After removal of 6 bases from V and 5 bases from J, the junction contained 7 bases not matched to a gene. In nucleotides, the CDR3 is TGTGCCAGCAGGCTGACTAGCGGGGGTCTGGAGACCCAGTACTTC. Translation: CASRLTSGGLETQYF.

V usage is TRBV12-5 and J usage is TRBJ1-1, with no clear D. Trimming pared 1 base from V and 4 bases from J, leaving 7 bases between. Germline-derived CDR1 and CDR2 are LGHNT and FRNRAP. The CDR3 sequence is 13 residues long. For the CDR3, the DNA is TGTGCTAGTGGTTTGGATCGTAGCACTGAAGCTTTCTTT. Its protein is CASGLDRSTEAFF. Combining the CDR3 with reference TRBV12-5 and TRBJ1-1 gives the whole variable domain DARVTQTPRHKVTEMGQEVTMRCQPILGHNTVFWYRQTMMQGLELLAYFRNRAPLDDSGMPKDRFSAEMPDATLATLKIQPSEPRDSAVYFCASGLDRSTEAFFGQGTRLTVV.

This clone occurred once. V gene TRBV21-1 combines with J gene TRBJ1-5; the D segment call TRBD1 is taken from the table without a DNA check. TRBV21-1 is a documented pseudogene. This CDR3 region has 12 residues. The CDR3 spells CASSYRTAAQHF. CDR3 nucleotides: TGTGCCAGCAGCTACCGGACAGCAGCCCAGCATTTT.

The rearrangement joins TRBV6-5 to TRBJ2-1, with 16 bases matching TRBD2. Germline V gene sequence: CDR1 MNHEY, CDR2 SVGAGI. The ends lost 2 bases at V and 5 bases at J; junction bases unmatched: 0. The CDR3 is made up of 16 amino acids. The CDR3 spells CASSYGTSGGDNEQFF. DNA for the CDR3: TGTGCCAGCAGTTACGGGACTAGCGGGGGGGACAATGAGCAGTTCTTC.